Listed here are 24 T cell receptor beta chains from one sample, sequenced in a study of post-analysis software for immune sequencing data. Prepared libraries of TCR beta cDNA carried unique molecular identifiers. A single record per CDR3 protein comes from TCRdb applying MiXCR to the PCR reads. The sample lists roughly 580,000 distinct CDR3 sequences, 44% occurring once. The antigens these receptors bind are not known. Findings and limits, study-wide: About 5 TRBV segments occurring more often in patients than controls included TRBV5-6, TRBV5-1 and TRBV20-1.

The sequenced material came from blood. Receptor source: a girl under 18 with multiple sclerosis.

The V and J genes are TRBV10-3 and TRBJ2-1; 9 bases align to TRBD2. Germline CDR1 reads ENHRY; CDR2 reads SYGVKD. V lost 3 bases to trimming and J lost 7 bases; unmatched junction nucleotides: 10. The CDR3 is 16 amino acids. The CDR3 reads CAISDGAGGVWNEQFF. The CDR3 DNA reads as TGTGCCATCAGTGACGGCGCGGGAGGGGTGTGGAATGAGCAGTTCTTC.

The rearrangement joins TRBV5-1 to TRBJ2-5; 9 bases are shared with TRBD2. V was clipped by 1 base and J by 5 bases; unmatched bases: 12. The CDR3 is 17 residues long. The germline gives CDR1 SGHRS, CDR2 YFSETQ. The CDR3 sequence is CASSLLARAGGTETQYF. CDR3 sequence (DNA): TGCGCCAGCAGCTTGTTAGCCCGAGCGGGAGGAACGGAGACCCAGTACTTC.

The CDR3 protein is CASSPKTGWGTYEQYF. The CDR3 DNA follows: TGTGCCAGCAGCCCGAAGACAGGGTGGGGGACCTACGAGCAGTACTTC. This rearrangement joins TRBV13 to TRBJ2-7, with 7 bases fitting TRBD1. V lost 5 bases and J lost 2; bases outside the gene matches: 12. The germline V gene has CDR1 PRHDT and CDR2 FYEKMQ (reference sequence). This CDR3 has 16 residues.

Here the CDR3 reads CASSYMTSGSGVTEAFF. CDR3 DNA sequence: TGTGCCAGCAGCTATATGACATCGGGATCCGGGGTCACTGAAGCTTTCTTT. The chain has TRBV5-6 and TRBJ1-1; D uncertain. Per the germline V gene, CDR1 is SGHDT and CDR2 is YYEEEE. Deletions cut 3 bases from V and 4 bases from J, with 22 bases between. The CDR3 has 17 residues.

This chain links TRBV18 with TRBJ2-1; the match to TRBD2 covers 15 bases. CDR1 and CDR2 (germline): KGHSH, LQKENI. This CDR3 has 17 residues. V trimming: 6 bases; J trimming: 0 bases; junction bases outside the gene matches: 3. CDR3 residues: CASSGTSGGYSYNEQFF. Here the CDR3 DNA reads TGTGCCAGCTCTGGGACTAGCGGGGGGTACTCCTACAATGAGCAGTTCTTC.

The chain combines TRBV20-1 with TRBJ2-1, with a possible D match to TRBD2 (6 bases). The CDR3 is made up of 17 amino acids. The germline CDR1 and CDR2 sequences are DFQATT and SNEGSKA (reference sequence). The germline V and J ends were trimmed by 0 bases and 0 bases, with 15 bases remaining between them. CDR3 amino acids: CSARDVGGTDSYNEQFF. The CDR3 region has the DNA TGCAGTGCTAGAGATGTGGGCGGGACGGACTCCTACAATGAGCAGTTCTTC.

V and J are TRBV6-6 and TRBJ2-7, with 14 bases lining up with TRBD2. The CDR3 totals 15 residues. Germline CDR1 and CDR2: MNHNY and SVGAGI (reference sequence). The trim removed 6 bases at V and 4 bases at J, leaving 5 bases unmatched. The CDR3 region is CASSRRTSGRYEQYF. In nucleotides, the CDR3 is TGTGCCAGCAGCCGTCGGACTAGCGGGAGGTACGAGCAGTACTTC.

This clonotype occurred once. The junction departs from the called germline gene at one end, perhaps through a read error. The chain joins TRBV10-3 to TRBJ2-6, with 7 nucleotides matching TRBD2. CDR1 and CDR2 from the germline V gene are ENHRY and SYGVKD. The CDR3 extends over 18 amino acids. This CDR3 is CAISESVGDYSGANALTF. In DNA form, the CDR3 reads TGTGCCATCAGTGAGTCGGTAGGGGACTACTCTGGGGCCAACGCCCTGACTTTC.

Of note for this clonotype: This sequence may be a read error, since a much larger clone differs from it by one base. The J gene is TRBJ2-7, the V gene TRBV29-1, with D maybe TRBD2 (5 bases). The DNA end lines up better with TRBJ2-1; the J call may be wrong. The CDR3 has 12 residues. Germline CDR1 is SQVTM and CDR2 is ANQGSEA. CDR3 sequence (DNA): TGCAGCGGGATATCGGGGTCCTACGAGCAGTTCTTC. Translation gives CSGISGSYEQFF.

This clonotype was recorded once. DNA for the CDR3: TGTGCCAGCAGACACTGGACAGGGAACACCGGGGAGCTGTTTTTT. Translating gives CASRHWTGNTGELFF. J is TRBJ2-2 and V is TRBV12-3 or TRBV12-4; 7 bases are shared with TRBD1. This CDR3 has 15 amino acids. The V gene end was trimmed by 6 bases and the J gene end by 1 base; junction bases not matched to a gene: 5.

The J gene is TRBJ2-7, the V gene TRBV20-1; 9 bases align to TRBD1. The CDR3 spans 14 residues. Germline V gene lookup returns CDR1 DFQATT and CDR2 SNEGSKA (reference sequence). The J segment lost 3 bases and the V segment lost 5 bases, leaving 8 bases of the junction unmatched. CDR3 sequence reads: CSALSGTGFYEQYF. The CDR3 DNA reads TGCAGTGCTCTGTCCGGGACAGGGTTCTACGAGCAGTACTTC.

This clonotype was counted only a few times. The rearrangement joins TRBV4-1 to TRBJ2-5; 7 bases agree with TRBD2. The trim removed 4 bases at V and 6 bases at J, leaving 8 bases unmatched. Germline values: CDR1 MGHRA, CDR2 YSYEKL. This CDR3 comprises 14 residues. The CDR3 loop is CASSRLRGVQTQYF. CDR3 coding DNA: TGCGCCAGCAGCCGACTACGGGGGGTCCAGACCCAGTACTTC.

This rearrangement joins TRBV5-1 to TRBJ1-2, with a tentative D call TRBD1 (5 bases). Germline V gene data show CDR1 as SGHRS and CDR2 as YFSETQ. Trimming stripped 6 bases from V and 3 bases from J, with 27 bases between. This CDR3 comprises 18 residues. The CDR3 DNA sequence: TGCGCCAGCAACAAAAACGGACGGGGCGGGTACTTCGACTATGGCTACACCTTC. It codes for CASNKNGRGGYFDYGYTF.

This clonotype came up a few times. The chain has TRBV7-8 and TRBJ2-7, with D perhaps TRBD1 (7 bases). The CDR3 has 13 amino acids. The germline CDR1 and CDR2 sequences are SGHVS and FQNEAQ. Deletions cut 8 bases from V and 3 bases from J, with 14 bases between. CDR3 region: CASHRGTDYEQYF. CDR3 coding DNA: TGTGCCAGCCATCGCGGGACAGACTACGAGCAGTACTTC.

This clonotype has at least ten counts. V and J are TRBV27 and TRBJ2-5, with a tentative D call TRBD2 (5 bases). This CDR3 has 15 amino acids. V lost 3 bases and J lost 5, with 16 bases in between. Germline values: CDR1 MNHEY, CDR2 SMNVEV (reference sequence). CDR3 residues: CASSFGGSWMETQYF. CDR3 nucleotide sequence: TGTGCCAGCAGTTTCGGCGGGTCATGGATGGAGACCCAGTACTTC.

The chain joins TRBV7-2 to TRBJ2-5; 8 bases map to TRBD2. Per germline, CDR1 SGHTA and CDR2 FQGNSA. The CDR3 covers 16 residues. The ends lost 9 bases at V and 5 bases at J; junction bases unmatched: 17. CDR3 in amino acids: CASLRGGGSRGETQYF. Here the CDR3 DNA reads TGTGCCAGTCTTCGGGGCGGGGGGTCTCGCGGCGAGACCCAGTACTTC.

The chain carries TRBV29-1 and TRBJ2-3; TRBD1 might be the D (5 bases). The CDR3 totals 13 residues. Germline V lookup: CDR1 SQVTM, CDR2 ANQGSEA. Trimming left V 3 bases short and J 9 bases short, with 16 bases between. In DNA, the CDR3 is TGCAGCGTTGACAGGGTGTTTGATGGGACGCAGTATTTT. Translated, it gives CSVDRVFDGTQYF.

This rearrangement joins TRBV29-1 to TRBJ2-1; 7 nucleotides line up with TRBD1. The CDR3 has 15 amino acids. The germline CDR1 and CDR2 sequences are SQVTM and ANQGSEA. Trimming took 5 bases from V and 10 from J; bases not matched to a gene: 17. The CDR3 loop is CSVRPGQTISYEQFF. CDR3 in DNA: TGCAGCGTTCGACCGGGACAGACGATCTCCTACGAGCAGTTCTTC.

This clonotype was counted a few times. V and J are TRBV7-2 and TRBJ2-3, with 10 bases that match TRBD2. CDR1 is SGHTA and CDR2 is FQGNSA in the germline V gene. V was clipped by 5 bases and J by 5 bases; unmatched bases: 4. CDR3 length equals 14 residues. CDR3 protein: CASSAGLARDTQYF. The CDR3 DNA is TGTGCCAGCAGCGCGGGACTAGCGAGAGATACGCAGTATTTT.

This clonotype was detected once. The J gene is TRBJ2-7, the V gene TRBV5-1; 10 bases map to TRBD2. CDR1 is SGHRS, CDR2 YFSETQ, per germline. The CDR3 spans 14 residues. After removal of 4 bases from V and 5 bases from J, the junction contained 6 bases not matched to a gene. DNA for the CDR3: TGCGCCAGCAGCCCTCTACTAGCGGGAAACGAGCAGTACTTC. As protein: CASSPLLAGNEQYF.

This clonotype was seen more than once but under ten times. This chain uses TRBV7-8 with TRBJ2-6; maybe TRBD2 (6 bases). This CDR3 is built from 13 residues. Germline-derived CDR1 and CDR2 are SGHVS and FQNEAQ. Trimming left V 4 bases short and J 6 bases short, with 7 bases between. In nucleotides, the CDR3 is TGTGCCAGCAGCTCGGGGGAGGCCAACGTCCTGACTTTC. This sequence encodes CASSSGEANVLTF. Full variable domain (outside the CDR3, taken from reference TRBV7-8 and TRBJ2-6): GAGVSQSPRYKVAKRGQDVALRCDPISGHVSLFWYQQALGQGPEFLTYFQNEAQLDKSGLPSDRFFAERPEGSVSTLKIQRTQQEDSAVYLCASSSGEANVLTFGAGSRLTVL.

CDR3 region: CSVGVVDTQYF. The CDR3 DNA is TGCAGCGTTGGGGTGGTGGATACGCAGTATTTT. The V and J genes are TRBV29-1 and TRBJ2-3, with D unclear. In germline, CDR1 is SQVTM, CDR2 ANQGSEA. The CDR3 totals 11 residues. V shed 4 bases and J shed 6 bases, with 8 bases lying between them.

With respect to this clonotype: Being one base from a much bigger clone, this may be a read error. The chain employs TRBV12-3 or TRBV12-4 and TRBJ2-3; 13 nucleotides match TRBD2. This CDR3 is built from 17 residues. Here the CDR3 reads CASNLPPGLAGKDTQYF. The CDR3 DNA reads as TGTGCCAGCAATTTACCTCCGGGACTAGCGGGAAAAGATACGCAGTATTTT.

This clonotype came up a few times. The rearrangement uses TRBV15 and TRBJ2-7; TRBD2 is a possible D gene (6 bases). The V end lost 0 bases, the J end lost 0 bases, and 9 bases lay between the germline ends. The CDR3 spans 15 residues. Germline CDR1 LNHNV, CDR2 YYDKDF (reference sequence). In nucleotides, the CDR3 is TGTGCCACCAGCAGAGATCCGGGGGTCTCCTACGAGCAGTACTTC. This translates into CATSRDPGVSYEQYF.